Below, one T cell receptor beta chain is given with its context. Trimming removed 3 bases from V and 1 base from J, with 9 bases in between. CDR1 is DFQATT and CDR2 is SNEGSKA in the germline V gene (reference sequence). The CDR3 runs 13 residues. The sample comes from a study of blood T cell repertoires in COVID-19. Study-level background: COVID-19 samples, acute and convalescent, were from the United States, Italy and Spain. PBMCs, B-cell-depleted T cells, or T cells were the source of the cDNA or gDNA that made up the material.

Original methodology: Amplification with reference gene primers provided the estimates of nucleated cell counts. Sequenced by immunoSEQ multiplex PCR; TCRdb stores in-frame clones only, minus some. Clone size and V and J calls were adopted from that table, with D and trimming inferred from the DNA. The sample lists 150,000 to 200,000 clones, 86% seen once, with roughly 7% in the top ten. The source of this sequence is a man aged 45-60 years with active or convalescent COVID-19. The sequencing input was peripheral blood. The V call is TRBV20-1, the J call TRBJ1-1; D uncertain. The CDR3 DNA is TGCAGTGCTAGTACTTGGAGGAACACTGAAGCTTTCTTT. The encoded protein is CSASTWRNTEAFF.